The 27 T cell receptor beta chains listed next were all sequenced from one sample in a study of CD8 T cells in Susac syndrome. The authors reverse transcribed roughly 0.5 to 1 ug RNA with random hexamers. TCRdb re-called the immunoSEQ multiplex PCR reads through MiXCR, storing one row per CDR3 protein. The repertoire consists of 130,000 to 150,000 distinct CDR3 sequences, with approximately 96% occurring once and the leading ten covering over 0.065%. Sample: CD4+ T cells from PBMCs. Receptors were obtained from a human donor with Susac syndrome.

The chain carries TRBV7-9 and TRBJ1-4; D unclear. V lost 6 bases to trimming and J lost 0 bases, with 11 bases between them. The CDR3 has 15 residues. Germline values: CDR1 SEHNR, CDR2 FQNEAQ (reference sequence). The CDR3 reads CASSLAGTTNEKLFF. CDR3 sequence (DNA): TGTGCCAGCAGTCTAGCGGGGACAACTAATGAAAAACTGTTTTTT. Together with reference TRBV7-9 and TRBJ1-4, the CDR3 gives the full variable domain: DTGVSQNPRHKITKRGQNVTFRCDPISEHNRLYWYRQTLGQGPEFLTYFQNEAQLEKSRLLSDRFSAERPKGSFSTLEIQRTEQGDSAMYLCASSLAGTTNEKLFFGSGTQLSVL.

The V call is TRBV28, the J call TRBJ1-5; 10 bases are a match to TRBD1. From germline, CDR1 is MDHEN and CDR2 SYDVKM. This CDR3 has 15 residues. V gave up 8 bases and J gave up 6 bases; unmatched junction bases: 10. CDR3 DNA sequence: TGTGCCAGCTCGGACAGGGGGGTATGGGCTCAGCCCCAGCATTTT. It is translated as CASSDRGVWAQPQHF. The full variable domain, in which reference TRBV28 and TRBJ1-5 provide the parts outside the CDR3, is DVKVTQSSRYLVKRTGEKVFLECVQDMDHENMFWYRQDPGLGLRLIYFSYDVKMKEKGDIPEGYSVSREKKERFSLILESASTNQTSMYLCASSDRGVWAQPQHFGDGTRLSIL.

V is TRBV18 and J is TRBJ1-3; 7 positions agree with TRBD1. Trimming cost V 1 base and J 2 bases; bases outside gene matches: 2. Germline-derived CDR1 and CDR2 are KGHSH and LQKENI. The CDR3 contains 15 residues. This chain's CDR3 is CASSPQGAPGNTIYF. The CDR3 DNA sequence: TGTGCCAGCTCACCACAGGGGGCTCCTGGAAACACCATATATTTT.

This chain connects TRBV2 to TRBJ1-6, with unresolved D. V shed 6 bases and J shed 7 bases, with 16 bases lying between them. The CDR3 contains 15 residues. Germline V gene data show CDR1 as SNHLY and CDR2 as FYNNEI. CDR3 residues: CASSPRPLGNSPLHF. In DNA form, the CDR3 reads TGTGCCAGCAGCCCTAGACCCTTGGGGAATTCACCCCTCCACTTT.

The chain uses TRBV5-4 and TRBJ2-2; D tentatively fits TRBD1 or TRBD2 (5 bases each). CDR1 and CDR2 (germline): SGHNT, YYREEE (reference sequence). The CDR3 runs 16 residues. The ends were cut back, 3 bases at V and 4 bases at J, with 16 bases in the middle. Here the CDR3 DNA reads TGTGCCAGCAGCTCGGGGCGAGAGCGAGGCACCGGGGAGCTGTTTTTT. Its protein is CASSSGRERGTGELFF.

A single count supports this clonotype. The rearrangement joins TRBV5-1 to TRBJ2-3, with 7 bases that match TRBD1. Germline CDR1 and CDR2: SGHRS and YFSETQ. This CDR3 is built from 15 residues. V was pared by 0 bases and J by 2 bases, with 3 bases of the junction left unmatched. This CDR3 is CASSLADRVTDTQYF. The CDR3, as DNA: TGCGCCAGCAGCTTGGCCGACAGGGTCACAGATACGCAGTATTTT.

This clonotype showed up just once. The chain links TRBV20-1 to TRBJ2-3, with TRBD2 matching 12 bases. Trimming removed 6 bases from V and 4 bases from J; junction bases left unmatched: 8. The germline gives CDR1 DFQATT, CDR2 SNEGSKA (reference sequence). The CDR3 loop spans 15 amino acids. In DNA, the CDR3 is TGCAGTGCCCTCCAGACTAGCGGGAGAGCAGATACGCAGTATTTT. This codes for CSALQTSGRADTQYF.

The gene calls are TRBV5-1 and TRBJ2-6, with D unclear. Trimming removed 1 base from V and 0 bases from J, with 8 bases in between. The CDR3 has 16 residues. Germline loops: CDR1 SGHRS, CDR2 YFSETQ. CDR3 in DNA: TGCGCCAGCAGCTTGAGCGTGGGCTCTGGGGCCAACGTCCTGACTTTC. This encodes CASSLSVGSGANVLTF.

The chain has TRBV14 and TRBJ2-2, with D maybe TRBD2 (5 bases). V was clipped by 2 bases and J by 1 base, with 8 bases between them. This CDR3 region has 15 residues. Germline assignment: CDR1 SGHDN and CDR2 FVKESK. The DNA of the CDR3 is TGTGCCAGCAGCCAAAGAGGGTGGAACACCGGGGAGCTGTTTTTT. Translation: CASSQRGWNTGELFF.

V gene TRBV3-1 combines with J gene TRBJ1-1; D may be TRBD1 (6 bases). The germline V gene encodes CDR1 LGHDT and CDR2 YNNKEL (reference sequence). The V end was cut by 0 bases, the J end by 6 bases, with 11 bases between. The CDR3 totals 14 residues. Here the CDR3 reads CASSQEQGKSEAFF. The CDR3 DNA is TGTGCCAGCAGCCAAGAGCAGGGGAAGTCTGAAGCTTTCTTT.

This chain's CDR3 is CSARSKTGRELFF. DNA for the CDR3: TGCAGTGCTAGATCCAAGACAGGCCGGGAGCTGTTTTTT. The chain couples TRBV20-1 to TRBJ2-2, with D possibly being TRBD1 (6 bases). This CDR3 spans 13 amino acids. V was cut by 2 bases and J by 9 bases, with 13 bases left in between. Germline V lookup: CDR1 DFQATT, CDR2 SNEGSKA (reference sequence).

The chain joins TRBV3-1 to TRBJ2-1; D could derive from TRBD1 or TRBD2 (9 bases each). This CDR3 has 17 amino acids. Germline CDR1 reads LGHDT; CDR2 reads YNNKEL (reference sequence). Trimming cost V 0 bases and J 9 bases, with 21 bases left between them. This chain's CDR3 is CASSQEQGAGLASEQFF. DNA of the CDR3: TGTGCCAGCAGCCAAGAACAGGGGGCGGGACTAGCAAGTGAGCAGTTCTTC.

The V and J genes are TRBV5-1 and TRBJ2-7; D is unresolved. Germline V gene lookup returns CDR1 SGHRS and CDR2 YFSETQ. Trimming shortened V by 0 bases and J by 7 bases, and 17 bases separated the two germline ends. The CDR3 sequence is 15 residues long. CDR3 sequence reads: CASSLDPVNPREQYF. The CDR3, as DNA: TGCGCCAGCAGCTTGGATCCAGTCAACCCAAGGGAGCAGTACTTC.

The genes are TRBV20-1 and TRBJ1-5; 11 bases are shared with TRBD1. Germline V gives CDR1 DFQATT, CDR2 SNEGSKA (reference sequence). J lost 6 bases, V lost 6 bases, and 13 bases had no gene match. The CDR3 sequence is 16 residues long. The CDR3 reads CSAHGQGASLRQPQHF. Written as DNA, the CDR3 is TGCAGTGCCCATGGACAGGGGGCCTCTCTTCGTCAGCCCCAGCATTTT.

This chain joins TRBV29-1 and TRBJ2-7, with a possible D match to TRBD2 (5 bases). CDR1 SQVTM and CDR2 ANQGSEA come from the germline V gene. V was cut by 4 bases and J by 5 bases, with 15 bases left in between. This CDR3 has 13 residues. The CDR3 is CSVVRPISDEQYF. CDR3 bases: TGCAGCGTTGTCCGGCCGATTAGCGACGAGCAGTACTTC.

This sequence joins TRBV29-1 and TRBJ2-3, with D possibly being TRBD2 (6 bases). V gave up 3 bases and J gave up 0 bases, with 22 bases separating them. Germline loops: CDR1 SQVTM, CDR2 ANQGSEA. This CDR3 spans 18 amino acids. The CDR3 DNA follows: TGCAGCGTTGATTTCCCGACTAGGCAACCTACTAGCACAGATACGCAGTATTTT. This translates into CSVDFPTRQPTSTDTQYF.

The rearrangement joins TRBV7-2 to TRBJ1-4; 7 nucleotides agree with TRBD1. The germline gives CDR1 SGHTA, CDR2 FQGNSA. V dropped 7 bases and J dropped 7; count of bases not matched to a gene: 12. CDR3 length: 15 amino acids. Here the CDR3 DNA reads TGTGCCAGCACCCCAACCGGGACAGTTAGTGAAAAACTGTTTTTT. Protein sequence: CASTPTGTVSEKLFF.

The V gene is TRBV27, the J gene TRBJ2-7, with 9 bases matching TRBD2. The CDR3 runs to 16 residues. Germline assignment: CDR1 MNHEY and CDR2 SMNVEV (reference sequence). Losses at the gene ends were 6 bases for V and 2 bases for J; bases not matched to a gene: 11. The CDR3 reads CASRKTSGEGAYEQYF. The CDR3 nucleotides read TGTGCCAGCAGGAAGACTAGCGGAGAGGGGGCCTACGAGCAGTACTTC.

V gene TRBV7-3 combines with J gene TRBJ2-3; 8 bases fit TRBD2. Germline V gives CDR1 SGHTA, CDR2 FQGTGA. The CDR3 has 15 amino acids. V dropped 5 bases and J dropped 1; count of bases not matched to a gene: 5. In DNA form, the CDR3 reads TGTGCCAGCAGCCCAACAGCGGGGGGCACAGATACGCAGTATTTT. Protein: CASSPTAGGTDTQYF.

The chain recombines TRBV4-1 with TRBJ2-6; D call uncertain. This CDR3 is 18 amino acids long. The V end was cut by 3 bases, the J end by 0 bases, with 15 bases between. Germline assignment: CDR1 MGHRA and CDR2 YSYEKL. The DNA for the CDR3 is TGCGCCAGCAGCCACGAATCGGGCAGGCGCTCTGGGGCCAACGTCCTGACTTTC. Its translation: CASSHESGRRSGANVLTF.

This rearrangement joins TRBV9 to TRBJ2-3, with D possibly matching TRBD2 (6 bases). Germline-derived CDR1 and CDR2 are SGDLS and YYNGEE. Trimming pared 0 bases from V and 2 bases from J, leaving 13 bases between. This CDR3 has 16 amino acids. The CDR3 nucleotides are TGTGCCAGCAGCGTAGCGTTAGCGGCCTCCACAGATACGCAGTATTTT. Amino acids: CASSVALAASTDTQYF.

The chain recombines TRBV3-1 with TRBJ2-3; 7 bases are a match to TRBD2. CDR3 length: 15 amino acids. V was clipped by 2 bases and J by 5 bases; unmatched bases: 7. Germline CDR1 is LGHDT and CDR2 is YNNKEL (reference sequence). CDR3: CASSQLEWGGDTQYF. The CDR3, as DNA: TGTGCCAGCAGCCAACTCGAGTGGGGGGGAGATACGCAGTATTTT.

The rearrangement links TRBV11-2 to TRBJ2-7; no firm D call. V was cut by 5 bases and J by 1 base, with 15 bases left in between. Germline V gives CDR1 SGHAT, CDR2 FQNNGV. The CDR3 has 15 residues. The CDR3 sequence is CASSLTDGESYEQYF. The CDR3, as DNA: TGTGCCAGCAGCCTAACGGACGGCGAGTCCTACGAGCAGTACTTC.

The V and J genes are TRBV2 and TRBJ1-2; the match to TRBD1 covers 7 bases. V shed 4 bases, J shed 5 bases, and the junction held 7 bases outside the gene matches. CDR1 SNHLY and CDR2 FYNNEI come from the germline V gene. The CDR3 sequence is 14 residues long. The CDR3 nucleotides are TGTGCCAGCAGTGGAAACCGGGACAGTTATGGCTACACCTTC. It encodes CASSGNRDSYGYTF.

The gene calls are TRBV20-1 and TRBJ2-7; D unclear. The germline gives CDR1 DFQATT, CDR2 SNEGSKA (reference sequence). Trimming took 6 bases from V and 2 from J, leaving 11 bases between them. The CDR3 totals 12 residues. The CDR3 region is CSAAVGTYEQYF. The CDR3 coding sequence is TGCAGTGCCGCGGTGGGAACCTACGAGCAGTACTTC.

The chain recombines TRBV2 with TRBJ2-7, with 7 positions matching TRBD1. The ends lost 5 bases at V and 3 bases at J; junction bases unmatched: 1. The CDR3 sequence is 12 residues long. The V gene's germline CDR1 is SNHLY and CDR2 FYNNEI. CDR3 region: CASSTGVYEQYF. CDR3 DNA: TGTGCCAGCAGTACAGGGGTCTACGAGCAGTACTTC. Complete variable domain (other parts from reference TRBV2 and TRBJ2-7): EPEVTQTPSHQVTQMGQEVILRCVPISNHLYFYWYRQILGQKVEFLVSFYNNEISEKSEIFDDQFSVERPDGSNFTLKIRSTKLEDSAMYFCASSTGVYEQYFGPGTRLTVT.

V usage is TRBV29-1 and J usage is TRBJ1-1; TRBD1 is a possible D gene (6 bases). The ends were cut back, 2 bases at V and 1 base at J, with 8 bases in the middle. The germline CDR1 and CDR2 sequences are SQVTM and ANQGSEA. The CDR3 consists of 13 residues. The CDR3 DNA is TGCAGCGTTGAAACGACAGGGAACACTGAAGCTTTCTTT. Amino acid sequence: CSVETTGNTEAFF.